This T cell receptor (beta chain) was obtained from a study of fetal regulatory T cell absence and autoimmunity (dated by TCRdb to the late 2010s). With respect to the entire study: Autoimmunity of the exocrine pancreas was seen in the IPEX patients even though clinical diabetes was absent.

In regard to this clone: Its target antigen remains unknown. No base quality information exists; no much larger clone differs at one position.

Amplification and barcoding of TCRbeta CDR3 regions were carried out by two-step multiplex PCR on the immunoSEQ human TCRbeta survey platform. Libraries were sequenced on Illumina instruments, with IgH sequenced in parallel from the same samples. Per the source publication's procedure: Raw reads were filtered against IMGT V, D, J definitions and were binned using a nearest-neighbor algorithm so that PCR and sequencing errors were removed. Clones were defined by identical nucleotide sequence; differential abundance between tissues used per-clone Fisher exact tests with pFDR threshold p<0.01. Clones whose frequencies were too low for statistical inference were excluded by a minimum inclusion filter of 10 in either sample. Pairwise clonal comparisons used the immunoSEQ Analyzer, and gene family usage was assessed with IMGT tools. The clones in this table, taken by TCRdb from immuneACCESS, are in-frame only. Not every clone is retained; where verified, under half of the shortfall comes from an unresolved V gene, and the cause of the rest is unknown. V, J and clone size are taken as reported in that table, and D and trimming were inferred from the DNA itself. This sample is represented by roughly 95,000 clones; less than 80% of them were singletons. Roughly 2% of the sample lies in the top ten.

Study-wide conclusions, independent of this receptor: The oligoclonal enrichment was interpreted as support for antigen-driven autoimmunity in the pancreas before birth in IPEX syndrome. TRB gene family usage was found to be broadly similar between cord blood and pancreas and to resemble published neonatal and adult repertoires. Significant oligoclonal enrichment of the TCR compartment was observed in pancreas versus cord blood, with some top clones enriched more than 90-fold.

For repertoire sequencing, genomic DNA was processed from frozen pancreas tissue. The DNeasy Blood and Tissue Kit was used to extract roughly 1.9-3.1 ug of genomic DNA from umbilical cord blood or frozen pancreas. This sequence originates from a male donor with IPEX syndrome. Sample: pancreas tissue.

The CDR3 region: CASSPMEGGGRSDTQYF. The base sequence is TGTGCCAGCAGCCCCATGGAAGGGGGGGGGAGGTCAGATACGCAGTATTTT. The chain links TRBV5-4 with TRBJ2-3; perhaps TRBD2 is the D gene, with 7 bases matching. For CDR1 and CDR2, the germline V gene (reference sequence) lists SGHNT and YYREEE. The CDR3 sequence holds 17 residues, the cysteine and phenylalanine included. Only the CDR3 portion is preserved as DNA: 51 bases, with reading frame beginning at the first base. Relative to germline, V is 4 bases shorter and J is 4 bases shorter, with 22 bases between their ends.